Listed below are T cell receptor beta chains from one sample, sequenced in a study of cytomegalovirus exposure and HLA in healthy donors. TCRdb keeps only in-frame clones here, not all; method: immunoSEQ multiplex PCR. This table has some 90,000 clones, 96% appearing once. Sequenced: PBMCs. The receptors were sampled from a man aged 18 to 35 in good health and CMV-seronegative. Both conserved end residues are part of each CDR3. The D gene is left open where the match is weak.

CDR3 DNA: TGCGCCAGCAGCTTGGACCCTCGAGGGGGCGGGGAGCTGTTTTTT
CDR3 protein: CASSLDPRGGGELFF
J gene: TRBJ2-2
D gene: .
V gene: TRBV5-1

CDR3 DNA: TGTGCCAGCAGTTACATGGGGGGCGAGCAGTACTTC
CDR3 protein: CASSYMGGEQYF
J gene: TRBJ2-7
D gene: .
V gene: TRBV6-5

CDR3 DNA: TGTGCCAGCAGCGTAGAGGGACTGGCCGTCAATGAGCAGTTCTTC
CDR3 protein: CASSVEGLAVNEQFF
J gene: TRBJ2-1
D gene: .
V gene: TRBV9

CDR3 DNA: TGCAGCGTTAGACAGACCAACACCGGGGAGCTGTTTTTT
CDR3 protein: CSVRQTNTGELFF
J gene: TRBJ2-2
D gene: .
V gene: TRBV29-1

CDR3 DNA: TGTGCCAGCAGCTGGGACAGCTCATACGAGCAGTACTTC
CDR3 protein: CASSWDSSYEQYF
J gene: TRBJ2-7
D gene: TRBD1
V gene: TRBV7-9

CDR3 DNA: TGTGCCAGCAGCTCCCCACTATTCCGGACCTACAATGAGCAGTTCTTC
CDR3 protein: CASSSPLFRTYNEQFF
J gene: TRBJ2-1
D gene: .
V gene: TRBV13

CDR3 DNA: TGTGCCAGCAGCTTAGCGTTGGTTTTGGGGGGGCGGAACACTGAAGCTTTCTTT
CDR3 protein: CASSLALVLGGRNTEAFF
J gene: TRBJ1-1
D gene: .
V gene: TRBV11-3

CDR3 DNA: TGTGCCTGGAGCCCCACCCAGTACGAGCAGTACTTC
CDR3 protein: CAWSPTQYEQYF
J gene: TRBJ2-7
D gene: .
V gene: TRBV30

CDR3 DNA: TGTGCCAGTAGTATAGTAACTGGGGAGTACAGCACTGAAGCTTTCTTT
CDR3 protein: CASSIVTGEYSTEAFF
J gene: TRBJ1-1
D gene: .
V gene: TRBV19

CDR3 DNA: TGTGCCAGCAGCTTAGGGACTAGTGGCGATGAGCAGTTCTTC
CDR3 protein: CASSLGTSGDEQFF
J gene: TRBJ2-1
D gene: TRBD2
V gene: TRBV7-8

CDR3 DNA: TGCAGCGTTGAGACTAGCGGGAGGTACAATGAGCAGTTCTTC
CDR3 protein: CSVETSGRYNEQFF
J gene: TRBJ2-1
D gene: TRBD2
V gene: TRBV29-1

CDR3 DNA: TGCGCCAGCAGCCCGCTACGTCAGAACACTGAAGCTTTCTTT
CDR3 protein: CASSPLRQNTEAFF
J gene: TRBJ1-1
D gene: .
V gene: TRBV4-1

CDR3 DNA: TGTGCCAGCAGCCGGGACAGGGGGACCGGGGAGCTGTTTTTT
CDR3 protein: CASSRDRGTGELFF
J gene: TRBJ2-2
D gene: TRBD1
V gene: TRBV7-2

CDR3 DNA: TGTGCCAGCAGTCCACACCGACAGATCTACGAGCAGTACTTC
CDR3 protein: CASSPHRQIYEQYF
J gene: TRBJ2-7
D gene: .
V gene: TRBV28

CDR3 DNA: TGTGCCAGCAGTTCCTTGGGACAACTCAACTATGGCTACACCTTC
CDR3 protein: CASSSLGQLNYGYTF
J gene: TRBJ1-2
D gene: .
V gene: TRBV27

CDR3 DNA: TGCGCCAGCAGCTATTCCGGGACAGGGAACACCGGGGAGCTGTTTTTT
CDR3 protein: CASSYSGTGNTGELFF
J gene: TRBJ2-2
D gene: TRBD1
V gene: TRBV5-1

CDR3 DNA: TGTGCCAGCAGTTCGCCCCGACTGAGGGTTGGAAACACCATATATTTT
CDR3 protein: CASSSPRLRVGNTIYF
J gene: TRBJ1-3
D gene: .
V gene: TRBV27

CDR3 DNA: TGTGCCAGAAACTACCCAACTTGGTCACATGACCCTAATGAAAAACTGTTTTTT
CDR3 protein: CARNYPTWSHDPNEKLFF
J gene: TRBJ1-4
D gene: .
V gene: TRBV5-3

CDR3 DNA: TGTGCCAGCTCACCACCGCACAGTTCCTTCTATGGCTACACCTTC
CDR3 protein: CASSPPHSSFYGYTF
J gene: TRBJ1-2
D gene: .
V gene: TRBV18